This T cell receptor beta chain was sequenced in a study of T cells expressing NK-cell markers. Background on the study: Underlying the TCR beta repertoires were sorted CD3+CD56+NKG2C+, CD3+CD56+NKG2C- and CD3+CD56-NKG2C+ T cells.

TCRdb reprocessed the 5' RACE reads, with one entry per CDR3 protein and no DNA. The sample has 500,000 to 600,000 distinct CDR3 sequences; the top ten hold approximately 3.5%. CDR3 length: 14 amino acids. Germline V CDR1 and CDR2: MNHNS, SASEGT. The receptor was isolated from a man between 18 and 35 years old in good health. The chain links TRBV6-1 to TRBJ2-1; TCRdb proposes TRBD2, but this gene call is untestable without DNA. The sample taken for sequencing was blood T cells: a sorted CD56 or NKG2C T cell subset, CD4+ or CD8+ T cells, or bulk PBMC T cells (not recorded which). This CDR3 reads CASTRREFGDEQFF.